A selection of T cell receptor beta chains follows, all from one sample in a study of T cells after yellow fever vaccination. One entry per CDR3 protein results from TCRdb running MiXCR on the 5' RACE reads. The sample includes about 350,000 distinct CDR3 sequences, 12% seen only once; the top ten take roughly 3%. This specimen was CD4+ T cells sorted from PBMCs, taken 15 days after the yellow fever booster vaccination. The receptor source for this set is a man aged 18 to 35 who received the YFV17D yellow fever vaccine. CDR3s leave out the opening cysteine and the closing phenylalanine or tryptophan. Fields, in order: V gene, D gene, clone size, CDR3 protein. A D gene is named only where the DNA matches it firmly. Size tells how often a clone was seen (once, few, many) or the class of an expanded clone, and some rows leave it out.

>TRBV19|TRBD1|NA
ASSMSGGDGSEAF
>TRBV10-3|TRBD2|few
AASRLAGAEQF
>TRBV7-9|TRBD2|NA
ASTRAAGVEQY
>TRBV12-3/TRBV12-4|NA|NA
ASSRNTGNEQF
>TRBV20-1|NA|NA
SARHLQGPEAF
>TRBV7-2|NA|NA
ASSPTRTAGGYT
>TRBV11-2|NA|few
ASSLGTIDTDTQY
>TRBV5-4|NA|once
ASSLARDTYNEQF
>TRBV6-2/TRBV6-3|NA|few
ASSLRPRTLPADTQY
>TRBV5-4|TRBD1|NA
ASNQGVTGELF
>TRBV4-1|NA|NA
ASSQPGSTEAF
>TRBV10-3|TRBD2|NA
ATGTSGGRDTQY
>TRBV4-3|NA|NA
ASTRGYPNTGELF
>TRBV4-3|NA|NA
ASSQDRVQPQH
>TRBV2|TRBD1|NA
ASSGSRGTEKLF
>TRBV4-3|TRBD1|many
ASSPRQGVYGYT
>TRBV6-1|NA|few
ASSDLLIAEGGNTIY
>TRBV7-6|NA|NA
ASSLGPGKNIQY
>TRBV2|NA|few
ASSEARSATTEAF
>TRBV5-1|TRBD2|few
ASSLALAGDPDTQY
>TRBV24-1|NA|NA
ATSKGNEQF
>TRBV4-1|NA|few
ASSQEFANREQF
>TRBV7-2|NA|NA
ASSLPGGPSTEAF
>TRBV7-6|TRBD1|NA
ASSLGGQGTGYGYT
>TRBV5-5|NA|NA
ASSFLQSQETQY
>TRBV4-1|NA|few
ASSHPGAVGYSNQPQH
>TRBV11-2|NA|few
ASSKQGVLTGAF
>TRBV4-1|NA|NA
ASSQDRVGHGYT
>TRBV10-3|NA|NA
AISDPSRGTDTQY
>TRBV11-2|NA|NA
ASSFTGRNEQF
>TRBV9|NA|few
ASSVAPGVGEQY
>TRBV2|NA|few
ASSEAQETQY
>TRBV20-1|NA|few
SAGAGVYGYT
>TRBV7-9|NA|few
ASSLFALRDNNYGYT